One T cell receptor beta chain is described in this entry. This sample is drawn from a study of T cells after yellow fever vaccination. Study-wide context: Preparing low-cell-number fractions relied on SMART-Seq v4 Ultra Low Input.

TCRdb processed the 5' RACE reads anew with MiXCR; each CDR3 protein has one entry. Of 500,000 to 650,000 distinct CDR3 sequences detected, over 9% appear once; the ten largest clones hold just under 15%. The germline CDR1 and CDR2 sequences are MNHEY and SMNVEV (reference sequence). The CDR3 is 11 residues long. V lost 8 bases and J 9 bases, leaving 11 bases between the germline ends. The TCR was taken from a man aged 25-45 years who received the YFV17D yellow fever vaccine. This chain uses TRBV27 with TRBJ2-1; D uncertain. The sequences come from PBMCs, collected on the day of the yellow fever booster vaccination. The chain's CDR3 is CASLFPGEQFF. As DNA, the CDR3 is TGTGCCAGCCTCTTCCCGGGTGAGCAGTTCTTC.